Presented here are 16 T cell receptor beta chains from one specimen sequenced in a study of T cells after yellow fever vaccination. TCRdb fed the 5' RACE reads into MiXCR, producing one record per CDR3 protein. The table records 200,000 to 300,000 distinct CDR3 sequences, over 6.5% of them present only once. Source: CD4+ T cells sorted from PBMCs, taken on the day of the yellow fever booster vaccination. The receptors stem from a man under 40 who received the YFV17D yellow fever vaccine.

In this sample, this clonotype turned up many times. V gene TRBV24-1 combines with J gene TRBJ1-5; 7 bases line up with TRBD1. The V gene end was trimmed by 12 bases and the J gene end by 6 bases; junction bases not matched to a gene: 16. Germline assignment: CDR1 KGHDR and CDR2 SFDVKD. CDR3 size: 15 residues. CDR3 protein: CAPSRSRQGGQPQHF. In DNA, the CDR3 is TGTGCCCCGTCTCGCTCCAGACAGGGCGGTCAGCCCCAGCATTTT.

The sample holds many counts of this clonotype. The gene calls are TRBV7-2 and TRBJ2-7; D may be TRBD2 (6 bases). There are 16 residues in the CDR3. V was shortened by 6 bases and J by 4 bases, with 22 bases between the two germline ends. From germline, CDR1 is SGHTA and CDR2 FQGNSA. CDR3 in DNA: TGTGCCAGCAGTCCTCAGAAACCTGGGGGGAGGTACGAGCAGTACTTC. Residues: CASSPQKPGGRYEQYF.

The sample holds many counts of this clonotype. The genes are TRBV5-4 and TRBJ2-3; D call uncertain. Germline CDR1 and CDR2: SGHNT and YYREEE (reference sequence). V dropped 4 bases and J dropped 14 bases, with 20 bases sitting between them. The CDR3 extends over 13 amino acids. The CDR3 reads CASSMNGQLRLYF. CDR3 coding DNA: TGTGCCAGCAGCATGAACGGGCAGCTCCGTTTGTATTTT.

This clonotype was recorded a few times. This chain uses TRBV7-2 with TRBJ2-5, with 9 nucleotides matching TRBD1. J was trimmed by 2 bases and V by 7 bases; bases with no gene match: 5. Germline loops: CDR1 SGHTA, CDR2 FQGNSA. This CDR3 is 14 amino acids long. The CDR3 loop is CASTRTGDQETQYF. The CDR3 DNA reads TGTGCCAGCACCAGGACAGGGGATCAAGAGACCCAGTACTTC.

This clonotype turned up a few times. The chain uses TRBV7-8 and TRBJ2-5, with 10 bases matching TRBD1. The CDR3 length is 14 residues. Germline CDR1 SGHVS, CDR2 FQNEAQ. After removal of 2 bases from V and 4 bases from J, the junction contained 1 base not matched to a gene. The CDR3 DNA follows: TGTGCCAGCAGCTTAAGGACAGGGGGAGAGACCCAGTACTTC. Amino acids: CASSLRTGGETQYF.

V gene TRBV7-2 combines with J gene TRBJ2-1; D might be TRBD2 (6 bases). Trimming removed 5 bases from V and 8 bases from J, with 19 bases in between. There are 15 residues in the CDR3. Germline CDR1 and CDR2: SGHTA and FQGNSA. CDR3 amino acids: CASSGSGFTGDEQFF. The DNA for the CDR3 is TGTGCCAGCAGCGGAAGCGGGTTCACTGGGGATGAGCAGTTCTTC.

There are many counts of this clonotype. CDR3 nucleotides: TGTGCCAGCAGCTTGTTACCGGGACTAGCGGGAGTTGCGAGCTCCTACAATGAGCAGTTCTTC. Its translation is CASSLLPGLAGVASSYNEQFF. The genes are TRBV11-1 and TRBJ2-1; TRBD2 matches 14 bases. CDR3 length: 21 residues. CDR1 and CDR2 (germline): SGHAT, FQDESV (reference sequence). V lost 3 bases and J lost 0; bases outside the gene matches: 13.

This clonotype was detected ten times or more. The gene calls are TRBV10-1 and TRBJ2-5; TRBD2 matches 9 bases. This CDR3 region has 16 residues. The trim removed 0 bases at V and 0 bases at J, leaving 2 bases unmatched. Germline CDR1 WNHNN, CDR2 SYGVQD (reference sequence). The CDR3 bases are TGCGCCAGCAGTGAGTCTTCTAGCGGGAACCAAGAGACCCAGTACTTC. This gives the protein CASSESSSGNQETQYF.

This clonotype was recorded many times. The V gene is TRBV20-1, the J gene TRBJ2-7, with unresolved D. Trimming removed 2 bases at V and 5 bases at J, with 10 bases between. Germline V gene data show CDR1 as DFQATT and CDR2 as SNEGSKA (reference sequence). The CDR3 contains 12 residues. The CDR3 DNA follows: TGCAGTGCTAGAATCCAGAACAACGAGCAGTACTTC. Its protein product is CSARIQNNEQYF.

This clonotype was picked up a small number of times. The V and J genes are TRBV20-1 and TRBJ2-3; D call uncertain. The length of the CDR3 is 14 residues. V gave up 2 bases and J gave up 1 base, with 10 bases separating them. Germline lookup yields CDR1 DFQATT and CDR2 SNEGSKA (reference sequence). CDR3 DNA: TGCAGTGCTAGATCCTTTGCTGGCACAGATACGCAGTATTTT. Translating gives CSARSFAGTDTQYF.

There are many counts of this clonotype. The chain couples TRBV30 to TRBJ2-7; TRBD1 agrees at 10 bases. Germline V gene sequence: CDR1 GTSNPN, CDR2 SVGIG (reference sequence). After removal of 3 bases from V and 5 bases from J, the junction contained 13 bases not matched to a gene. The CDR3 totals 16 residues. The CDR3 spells CAWRRLPGQGSHEQYF. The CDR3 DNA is TGTGCCTGGAGACGACTCCCGGGACAGGGGTCCCACGAGCAGTACTTC.

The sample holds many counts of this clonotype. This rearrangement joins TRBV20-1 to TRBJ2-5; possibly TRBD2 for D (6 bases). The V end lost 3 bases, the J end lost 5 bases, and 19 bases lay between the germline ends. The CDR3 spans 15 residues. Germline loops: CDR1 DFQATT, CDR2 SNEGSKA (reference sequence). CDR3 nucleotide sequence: TGCAGTGCTAGGCCGCCTGCCCGCCGGGAGGAGACCCAGTACTTC. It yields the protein CSARPPARREETQYF.

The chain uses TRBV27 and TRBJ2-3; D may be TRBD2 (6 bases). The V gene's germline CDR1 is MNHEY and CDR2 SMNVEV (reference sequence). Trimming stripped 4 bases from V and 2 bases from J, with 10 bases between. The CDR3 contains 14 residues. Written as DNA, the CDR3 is TGTGCCAGCAGTTGGCAGGGACTCACAGATACGCAGTATTTT. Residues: CASSWQGLTDTQYF.

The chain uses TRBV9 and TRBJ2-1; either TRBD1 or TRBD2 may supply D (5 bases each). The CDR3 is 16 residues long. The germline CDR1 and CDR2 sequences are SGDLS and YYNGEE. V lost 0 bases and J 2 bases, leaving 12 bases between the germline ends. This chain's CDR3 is CASSVGGSQAYNEQFF. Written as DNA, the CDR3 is TGTGCCAGCAGCGTAGGGGGGTCACAGGCCTACAATGAGCAGTTCTTC.

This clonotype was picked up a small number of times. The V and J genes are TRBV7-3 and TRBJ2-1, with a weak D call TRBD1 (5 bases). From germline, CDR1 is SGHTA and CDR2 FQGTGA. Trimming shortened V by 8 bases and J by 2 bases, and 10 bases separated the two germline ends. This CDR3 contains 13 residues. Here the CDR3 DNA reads TGTGCCAGCGCGACGGACACCTACAATGAGCAGTTCTTC. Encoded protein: CASATDTYNEQFF.

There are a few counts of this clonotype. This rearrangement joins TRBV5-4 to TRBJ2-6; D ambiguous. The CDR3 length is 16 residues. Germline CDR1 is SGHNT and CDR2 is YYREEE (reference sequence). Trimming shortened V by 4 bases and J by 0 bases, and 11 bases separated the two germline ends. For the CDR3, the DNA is TGTGCCAGCAGCACTGACCTCGGCTCTGGGGCCAACGTCCTGACTTTC. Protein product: CASSTDLGSGANVLTF. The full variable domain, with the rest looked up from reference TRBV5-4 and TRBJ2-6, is ETGVTQSPTHLIKTRGQQVTLRCSSQSGHNTVSWYQQALGQGPQFIFQYYREEENGRGNFPPRFSGLQFPNYSSELNVNALELDDSALYLCASSTDLGSGANVLTFGAGSRLTVL.